This passage covers 30 T cell receptor beta chains from one sample sequenced in a study of vaccination and CD4 T cells after COVID-19. Their antigens remain unidentified. The Oncomine TCR Beta short-read assay sequenced DNA from cultured CD4+ T cells. Each CDR3 protein is one row after TCRdb ran MiXCR on the PCR reads. The top ten clones hold 28% of a sample with roughly 13,000 distinct CDR3 sequences, approximately 50% of them seen once. The treatment was: 10-day PBMC culture with coronavirus spike peptide pools or control peptides (ViraFEST assay). Input material: CD4+ T cells from blood, cultured in vitro. The receptors shown here come from a human donor who had recovered from COVID-19.

This clonotype was recorded once. J is TRBJ1-1 and V is TRBV19; D not certain. The CDR3 length is 13 residues. Germline V gene lookup returns CDR1 LNHDA and CDR2 SQIVND (reference sequence). Between the trimmed V and J ends, which lost 3 bases and 4 bases, there was a span of 9 bases. CDR3 DNA: TGTGCCAGTAGTATGGTGGGCGTCACTGAAGCTTTCTTT. Amino acids: CASSMVGVTEAFF.

J is TRBJ2-2 and V is TRBV18; no clear D gene. Germline CDR1 KGHSH, CDR2 LQKENI. There are 14 residues in the CDR3. V gave up 6 bases and J gave up 2 bases, with 10 bases separating them. The CDR3 loop reads CASSPTTNTGELFF. The CDR3 DNA reads TGTGCCAGCTCCCCCACTACCAACACCGGGGAGCTGTTTTTT.

This clonotype has only a few counts. The V and J genes are TRBV7-2 and TRBJ2-1; 11 positions match TRBD2. The CDR3 runs to 16 residues. The V gene's germline CDR1 is SGHTA and CDR2 FQGNSA. Trimming at V came to 5 bases and at J to 6 bases, leaving 9 bases not matched to a gene. CDR3 coding DNA: TGTGCCAGCAGCCCGCGTAGCGGGGGGGCGGGCAATGAGCAGTTCTTC. As protein: CASSPRSGGAGNEQFF.

The rearrangement joins TRBV29-1 to TRBJ2-3; possible D gene TRBD2, 6 bases. V lost 8 bases, J lost 2 bases, and 17 bases lay in between. The CDR3 loop spans 14 amino acids. CDR1 and CDR2 (germline): SQVTM, ANQGSEA. CDR3 nucleotides: TGCAGCTTCTGGGGCGGGACCTCCACAGATACGCAGTATTTT. Translating gives CSFWGGTSTDTQYF.

This clonotype was seen more than once but under ten times. The chain employs TRBV10-1 and TRBJ2-1; 14 bases are a match to TRBD2. The CDR3 covers 15 residues. V shed 11 bases, J shed 8 bases, and the junction held 11 bases outside the gene matches. CDR1 and CDR2 (germline): WNHNN, SYGVQD (reference sequence). CDR3 DNA: TGCGCCGGCCGGGCGACTAGCGGGAGGGTCGATGAGCAGTTCTTC. This gives the protein CAGRATSGRVDEQFF.

The chain combines TRBV6-1 with TRBJ1-6; D remains ambiguous. V dropped 6 bases and J dropped 6 bases, with 6 bases sitting between them. This CDR3 comprises 12 residues. Germline CDR1 MNHNS, CDR2 SASEGT. CDR3 DNA sequence: TGTGCCAGCAGAGACACTAATTCACCCCTCCACTTT. Its protein product is CASRDTNSPLHF.

The chain has TRBV11-2 and TRBJ2-3; D is perhaps TRBD1 or TRBD2 (6 bases each). Germline V lookup: CDR1 SGHAT, CDR2 FQNNGV. The CDR3 runs to 17 residues. V was pared by 1 base and J by 0 bases, with 14 bases between. CDR3 nucleotides: TGTGCCAGCAGCTTAGGACGGGGGCCCCCTAGCACAGATACGCAGTATTTT. Translated, it gives CASSLGRGPPSTDTQYF.

V gene TRBV2 combines with J gene TRBJ2-3, with D possibly matching TRBD2 (6 bases). V was clipped by 8 bases and J by 1 base, with 10 bases between them. Germline V gives CDR1 SNHLY, CDR2 FYNNEI. The CDR3 is made up of 13 amino acids. DNA for the CDR3: TGTGCCAGCGGAGGGGTCGGCACAGATACGCAGTATTTT. This translates into CASGGVGTDTQYF.

The rearrangement joins TRBV20-1 to TRBJ2-3; possibly TRBD1 for D (6 bases). The CDR3 loop spans 15 amino acids. Trimming removed 6 bases at V and 0 bases at J, with 16 bases between. CDR1 and CDR2 from the germline V gene are DFQATT and SNEGSKA (reference sequence). The CDR3: CSAPSGQVSTDTQYF. In DNA form, the CDR3 reads TGCAGTGCACCCTCGGGACAAGTTAGCACAGATACGCAGTATTTT.

This clonotype turned up a few times. The chain combines TRBV20-1 with TRBJ2-7; D remains unclear. V was shortened by 0 bases and J by 4 bases, with 13 bases between the two germline ends. In germline, CDR1 is DFQATT, CDR2 SNEGSKA (reference sequence). CDR3 size: 14 residues. CDR3 coding DNA: TGCAGTGCTAGAGATCTCAGGATTTCATACGAGCAGTACTTC. Residues: CSARDLRISYEQYF.

This clonotype has only a few counts. The rearrangement links TRBV27 to TRBJ2-2; TRBD1 matches at 7 bases. The CDR3 has 14 residues. Germline lookup yields CDR1 MNHEY and CDR2 SMNVEV (reference sequence). Trimming took 5 bases from V and 3 from J; bases not matched to a gene: 3. The CDR3 DNA reads as TGTGCCAGCAGTAGGGACAGATACACCGGGGAGCTGTTTTTT. As protein: CASSRDRYTGELFF.

The V and J genes are TRBV7-2 and TRBJ2-5; 14 positions agree with TRBD2. Germline V gives CDR1 SGHTA, CDR2 FQGNSA. Trimming at V came to 3 bases and at J to 4 bases, leaving 7 bases not matched to a gene. The CDR3 covers 17 residues. Written as DNA, the CDR3 is TGTGCCAGCAGCTTGATCGGGACTAGCGGGAGCGGAGAGACCCAGTACTTC. It is translated as CASSLIGTSGSGETQYF.

V and J are TRBV4-1 and TRBJ1-6; no reliable D call. Germline lookup yields CDR1 MGHRA and CDR2 YSYEKL. The CDR3 totals 16 residues. Trimming removed 2 bases at V and 11 bases at J, with 19 bases between. CDR3 sequence reads: CASSQPASTVVAPLHF. In DNA form, the CDR3 reads TGCGCCAGCAGCCAACCGGCGTCGACGGTTGTTGCACCCCTCCACTTT.

The sample holds a few counts of this clonotype. This rearrangement joins TRBV12-3 or TRBV12-4 to TRBJ1-2; TRBD1 matches 7 bases. This CDR3 comprises 13 residues. V lost 5 bases, J lost 8 bases, and 8 bases stayed unmatched. The CDR3 reads CASSTDRVDGYTF. The CDR3 DNA reads TGTGCCAGCAGTACCGACAGGGTAGACGGCTACACCTTC.

This chain links TRBV11-2 with TRBJ1-2, with unresolved D. V was shortened by 5 bases and J by 2 bases, with 15 bases between the two germline ends. CDR3 length: 15 residues. Germline lookup yields CDR1 SGHAT and CDR2 FQNNGV. The CDR3 region is CASSPIKDRNYGYTF. The CDR3 nucleotides are TGTGCCAGCAGCCCTATAAAGGACCGAAACTATGGCTACACCTTC.

This chain links TRBV6-5 with TRBJ1-5, with 8 positions matching TRBD1. The CDR3 runs to 17 residues. The junction had 10 bases not matched to a gene; V was cut back by 4 bases and J by 2 bases. CDR1 is MNHEY and CDR2 is SVGAGI in the germline V gene. The CDR3 region is CASSSPSGGYGNQPQHF. The CDR3 DNA is TGTGCCAGCAGTTCTCCTTCAGGGGGCTATGGCAATCAGCCCCAGCATTTT.

This clonotype was recorded a few times. The V and J genes are TRBV6-1 and TRBJ2-2, with a weak D call TRBD2 (7 bases). Germline CDR1 is MNHNS and CDR2 is SASEGT. There are 16 residues in the CDR3. V was shortened by 7 bases and J by 5 bases, with 20 bases between the two germline ends. The CDR3 region has the DNA TGTGCCAGCACCCAACCGGGGGGCCGTGATACCGGGGAGCTGTTTTTT. Protein: CASTQPGGRDTGELFF.

This clonotype came up once. This sequence joins TRBV19 and TRBJ2-7; D is possibly TRBD2 (5 bases). The germline CDR1 and CDR2 sequences are LNHDA and SQIVND (reference sequence). The length of the CDR3 is 11 residues. The V gene lost 10 bases and the J gene lost 3 bases, with 10 bases spanning the gap. Written as DNA, the CDR3 is TGTGCCACTCGGGGTGACTACGAGCAGTACTTC. This encodes CATRGDYEQYF.

CDR3 sequence reads: CATSDLGSAANTGELFF. In DNA, the CDR3 is TGTGCCACCAGTGATTTGGGCAGTGCAGCGAACACCGGGGAGCTGTTTTTT. The gene calls are TRBV24-1 and TRBJ2-2, with D unresolved. This CDR3 has 17 residues. Germline assignment: CDR1 KGHDR and CDR2 SFDVKD. Trimming pared 0 bases from V and 0 bases from J, leaving 10 bases between.

The chain joins TRBV7-9 to TRBJ2-7; weak D call: TRBD2 (5 bases). CDR3 size: 13 residues. CDR1 and CDR2 (germline): SEHNR, FQNEAQ (reference sequence). Trimming took off 5 bases at V and 6 bases at J, with 14 bases between the two ends. CDR3 loop: CASSPGWLGEQYF. The CDR3 nucleotides read TGTGCCAGCAGCCCGGGGTGGCTTGGCGAGCAGTACTTC.

This clonotype has just a few counts. This sequence joins TRBV28 and TRBJ2-7; 8 positions agree with TRBD1. CDR3 length: 14 amino acids. CDR1 and CDR2 from the germline V gene are MDHEN and SYDVKM. The V gene end was trimmed by 2 bases and the J gene end by 3 bases; junction bases not matched to a gene: 3. CDR3 DNA: TGTGCCAGCAGTTTACAGGGGGCTTACTACGAGCAGTACTTC. This sequence encodes CASSLQGAYYEQYF.

The V call is TRBV7-2, the J call TRBJ1-5; no clear D. The germline gives CDR1 SGHTA, CDR2 FQGNSA. This CDR3 is 14 amino acids long. The ends were cut back, 2 bases at V and 4 bases at J, with 9 bases in the middle. The CDR3 sequence: CASSLHRLNQPQHF. The CDR3 coding sequence is TGTGCCAGCAGCTTACATCGTCTGAATCAGCCCCAGCATTTT.

The J gene is TRBJ1-1, the V gene TRBV6-5; no clear D. Germline assignment: CDR1 MNHEY and CDR2 SVGAGI. Trimming cost V 4 bases and J 3 bases, with 9 bases left between them. The CDR3 consists of 13 residues. CDR3 DNA: TGTGCCAGCAGTTTCTATGAAGACACTGAAGCTTTCTTT. Translated: CASSFYEDTEAFF.

This chain uses TRBV7-9 with TRBJ1-1, with 10 bases fitting TRBD1. V shed 2 bases, J shed 1 base, and the junction held 4 bases outside the gene matches. The germline CDR1 and CDR2 sequences are SEHNR and FQNEAQ (reference sequence). The CDR3 is 16 amino acids. This CDR3 is CASSLRTGGGNTEAFF. The CDR3 nucleotides are TGTGCCAGCAGCTTAAGGACAGGGGGAGGGAACACTGAAGCTTTCTTT.

In its sample, this clonotype was seen once. The V call is TRBV2, the J call TRBJ2-7, with a weak D call TRBD1 (7 bases). Trimming removed 9 bases from V and 0 bases from J, with 15 bases in between. The CDR3 covers 14 residues. Germline V lookup: CDR1 SNHLY, CDR2 FYNNEI. For the CDR3, the DNA is TGTGCCAGTAGGGCGGGACAGAGCTCCTACGAGCAGTACTTC. Translating gives CASRAGQSSYEQYF. The complete variable domain, with remaining parts taken from reference TRBV2 and TRBJ2-7, reads EPEVTQTPSHQVTQMGQEVILRCVPISNHLYFYWYRQILGQKVEFLVSFYNNEISEKSEIFDDQFSVERPDGSNFTLKIRSTKLEDSAMYFCASRAGQSSYEQYFGPGTRLTVT.

This clonotype appeared once. V and J are TRBV20-1 and TRBJ2-1, with 7 bases identical to TRBD2. Per the germline V gene, CDR1 is DFQATT and CDR2 is SNEGSKA (reference sequence). Trimming cost V 4 bases and J 10 bases; bases outside gene matches: 10. The CDR3 contains 13 residues. The DNA for the CDR3 is TGCAGTGCTAAGTTCAGGCTAGCGGCAGAGCAGTTCTTC. This translates into CSAKFRLAAEQFF.

This chain links TRBV25-1 with TRBJ2-6; D uncertain. The V end was cut by 9 bases, the J end by 4 bases, with 16 bases between. The CDR3 has 15 amino acids. The V gene's germline CDR1 is MGHDK and CDR2 SYGVNS. As DNA, the CDR3 is TGTGCCAGTAGTCCCCGAGCCTCCGGGGCCAACGTCCTGACTTTC. Translated, it gives CASSPRASGANVLTF.

The J gene is TRBJ2-4, the V gene TRBV19; 8 bases line up with TRBD2. Germline CDR1 reads LNHDA; CDR2 reads SQIVND (reference sequence). CDR3 length: 16 amino acids. Losses at the gene ends were 3 bases for V and 0 bases for J; bases not matched to a gene: 4. The CDR3 sequence is CASSMVAGLAKNIQYF. In DNA form, the CDR3 reads TGTGCCAGTAGTATGGTAGCGGGACTAGCCAAAAACATTCAGTACTTC.

J is TRBJ2-5 and V is TRBV20-1, with TRBD1 matching over 7 bases. Germline loops: CDR1 DFQATT, CDR2 SNEGSKA (reference sequence). CDR3 length: 15 residues. Germline trimming cut 4 bases from V and 5 bases from J; bases unmatched to any gene: 13. The CDR3 loop reads CSATPGEGARETQYF. The CDR3 DNA reads as TGCAGTGCTACCCCCGGCGAGGGGGCGAGGGAGACCCAGTACTTC.

This clonotype appeared a single time. The CDR3 region is CASSQGRSYNSPLHF. CDR3 nucleotides: TGTGCCAGCAGCCAAGGACGCTCCTATAATTCACCCCTCCACTTT. The chain recombines TRBV14 with TRBJ1-6, with unresolved D. CDR3 length: 15 amino acids. The V and J ends lost 1 base and 0 bases respectively, with 4 bases between them. The V gene's germline CDR1 is SGHDN and CDR2 FVKESK.